Following are 5 T cell receptor beta chains from one sample sequenced in a study of blood T cell repertoires in COVID-19. Only in-frame clones appear in the TCRdb table, and some are missing; sequencing was by immunoSEQ multiplex PCR. The data hold more than 200,000 clones, with roughly 84% observed a single time. Sequencing was carried out using peripheral blood. Source of these receptors: a man in his fifties or sixties with acute or convalescent COVID-19.

This chain uses TRBV7-2 with TRBJ2-7, with 7 bases aligning to TRBD2. J gave up 1 base and V 0 bases, and 9 bases lay outside the gene matches. The CDR3 spans 17 residues. CDR1 is SGHTA, CDR2 FQGNSA, per germline. DNA for the CDR3: TGTGCCAGCAGCTTAGCGAGATCTCGCGGGAGATCCTACGAGCAGTACTTC. It encodes CASSLARSRGRSYEQYF.

The chain couples TRBV9 to TRBJ2-2; TRBD1 aligns across 8 bases. V dropped 4 bases and J dropped 5; count of bases not matched to a gene: 10. The CDR3 is 16 residues long. The germline gives CDR1 SGDLS, CDR2 YYNGEE. The CDR3, as DNA: TGTGCCAGCAGCAGCTCAGGGGGCGCCGGAACCGGGGAGCTGTTTTTT. Encoded protein: CASSSSGGAGTGELFF.

This chain uses TRBV28 with TRBJ1-2, with D possibly TRBD1 on 5 matching bases. Per germline, CDR1 MDHEN and CDR2 SYDVKM. The CDR3 has 11 residues. V dropped 11 bases and J dropped 4 bases, with 11 bases sitting between them. The CDR3 here is CAARGTYGYTF. CDR3 nucleotides: TGTGCCGCACGGGGGACCTATGGCTACACCTTC.

By share, this clone ranks as medium-sized. The chain combines TRBV1 with TRBJ2-7; the table assigns TRBD2, which was not confirmed against the DNA. TRBV1 is a listed pseudogene. The CDR3 totals 15 residues. Here the CDR3 reads CTSSQDWPGNGEQYF. The CDR3 DNA reads as TGCACCAGCAGCCAAGATTGGCCGGGAAATGGCGAGCAGTACTTC.

This sequence joins TRBV10-3 and TRBJ1-5, with D perhaps matching TRBD1 (5 bases). CDR1 is ENHRY, CDR2 SYGVKD, per germline. The CDR3 covers 12 residues. V lost 6 bases and J lost 3, with 6 bases in between. The CDR3 here is CAIRGLNQPQHF. The CDR3 nucleotides are TGTGCCATCAGGGGGCTCAATCAGCCCCAGCATTTT.